These T cell receptor beta chains were read from a single sample in a study of T-cell memory formation after mild COVID-19. A single record per CDR3 protein comes from TCRdb applying MiXCR to the 5' RACE reads. Here the sample spans approximately 500,000 distinct CDR3 sequences, around a quarter being singletons. Input material: PBMCs or a T cell subset sorted from them (not recorded which). The source of these receptors is an adult woman who had mild COVID-19 (a few samples of this study predate the infection). Cell type and time point are not known. Both conserved end residues are part of each CDR3. A D gene is named only where the DNA matches it firmly. The listing skips clone size in some rows; elsewhere it reads once, few, many or a size class.

D	size	J	V	CDR3	DNA
-	-	TRBJ1-1	TRBV25-1	CASSVLSSTATEAVF	TGTGCCAGCAGTGTTCTCAGTAGCACAGCGACTGAAGCGGTCTTT
TRBD2	-	TRBJ2-1	TRBV5-1	CASSFAAGGPHNEQFF	TGCGCCAGCAGCTTCGCCGCGGGAGGGCCCCACAATGAGCAGTTCTTC
-	-	TRBJ1-5	TRBV20-1	CSASMGGSNQPQHF	TGCAGTGCTAGTATGGGGGGGAGCAATCAGCCCCAGCATTTT
-	-	TRBJ1-6	TRBV3-1	CASSQVGGDSPLHF	TGTGCCAGCAGCCAAGTCGGGGGTGATTCACCCCTCCACTTT
TRBD1	few	TRBJ2-1	TRBV27	CASSPDRINNEQFF	TGTGCCAGCAGCCCGGACAGGATCAACAATGAGCAGTTCTTC
-	-	TRBJ2-1	TRBV12-3/TRBV12-4	CASSRGGREQFF	TGTGCCAGCAGTAGGGGTGGGCGTGAGCAGTTCTTC
TRBD1	few	TRBJ2-6	TRBV7-9	CASSLPDRVGANVLTF	TGTGCCAGCAGCTTACCTGACAGGGTTGGGGCCAACGTCCTGACTTTC
-	-	TRBJ2-1	TRBV7-2	CASSADVGQFF	TGTGCCAGCAGCGCCGATGTCGGGCAGTTCTTC
-	-	TRBJ1-5	TRBV2	CASSDEGRQPQHF	TGTGCCAGCAGTGACGAAGGGAGGCAGCCCCAGCATTTT
TRBD1	-	TRBJ2-2	TRBV4-1	CASSQGAAWTGGTGELFF	TGCGCCAGCAGCCAAGGAGCAGCCTGGACAGGGGGCACCGGGGAGCTGTTTTTT
-	-	TRBJ1-1	TRBV6-5	CASSPLGGGPLSDTEAFF	TGTGCCAGCAGCCCTTTAGGTGGGGGTCCCTTATCGGACACTGAAGCTTTCTTT
-	-	TRBJ2-7	TRBV20-1	CSATDGRYEQYF	TGCAGTGCAACAGACGGCCGTTACGAGCAGTACTTC
-	few	TRBJ2-3	TRBV5-1	CASSWTQDTQYF	TGCGCCAGCAGCTGGACTCAAGATACGCAGTATTTT
-	few	TRBJ2-3	TRBV2	CASSELADTQYF	TGTGCCAGCAGTGAATTAGCGGATACGCAGTATTTT
-	few	TRBJ2-4	TRBV27	CASSPKATGSGKNIQYF	TGTGCCAGCAGTCCAAAGGCGACTGGGTCGGGCAAAAACATTCAGTACTTC
TRBD2	-	TRBJ2-1	TRBV20-1	CSARPWTRYNEQFF	TGCAGTGCTAGACCATGGACTAGGTACAATGAGCAGTTCTTC
TRBD2	many	TRBJ2-5	TRBV11-3	CASSYDHRLADTQETQYF	TGTGCCAGCAGCTACGACCATCGACTAGCGGATACTCAAGAGACCCAGTACTTC
-	-	TRBJ1-2	TRBV6-2/TRBV6-3	CASSSDRTLYGYTF	TGTGCCAGCAGTAGCGACAGAACCCTCTATGGCTACACCTTC
-	-	TRBJ2-5	TRBV27	CASSAQQEPWETQYF	TGTGCCAGCAGTGCACAACAGGAGCCCTGGGAGACCCAGTACTTC
TRBD1	-	TRBJ2-7	TRBV11-2	CASIPRTGVSGAPYEQYF	TGTGCCAGTATCCCGCGGACAGGGGTATCCGGGGCCCCCTACGAGCAGTACTTC
TRBD2	-	TRBJ2-1	TRBV5-4	CASSLLSGSDENEQFF	TGTGCCAGCAGCCTGTTGAGCGGGAGCGACGAGAATGAGCAGTTCTTC
-	-	TRBJ2-7	TRBV7-2	CASSSGLVFEQYF	TGTGCCAGCAGCTCGGGACTCGTTTTCGAGCAGTACTTC
-	-	TRBJ2-3	TRBV3-1	CASSQGTLRADTQYF	TGTGCCAGCAGCCAAGGGACGCTACGGGCAGATACGCAGTATTTT
-	many	TRBJ2-2	TRBV7-6	CASSSQGDTGELFF	TGTGCCAGCAGCTCACAGGGAGACACCGGGGAGCTGTTTTTT
-	few	TRBJ2-3	TRBV28	CASSLSPRRSRSTDTQYF	TGTGCCAGCAGTTTATCCCCTCGTCGGAGTAGGAGCACAGATACGCAGTATTTT
-	many	TRBJ2-6	TRBV7-9	CASSPGSYSGANVLTF	TGTGCCAGCAGCCCCGGATCTTACTCTGGGGCCAACGTCCTGACTTTC
-	few	TRBJ2-1	TRBV29-1	CSVEDPLEQFF	TGCAGCGTTGAAGATCCGTTGGAGCAGTTCTTC
-	-	TRBJ2-1	TRBV9	CASSVVGAMQEQFF	TGTGCCAGCAGCGTTGTTGGGGCGATGCAAGAGCAGTTCTTC
-	few	TRBJ2-2	TRBV7-3	CASRQRDTGELFF	TGTGCCAGCAGACAACGGGACACCGGGGAGCTGTTTTTT
-	few	TRBJ2-5	TRBV5-8	CASSLRRQKETQYF	TGTGCCAGCAGCTTGCGCAGACAGAAAGAGACCCAGTACTTC
-	few	TRBJ2-1	TRBV24-1	CATSAGPTYNEQFF	TGTGCCACCAGTGCGGGTCCAACCTACAATGAGCAGTTCTTC
-	-	TRBJ1-1	TRBV5-1	CASSLLGRRDTEAFF	TGCGCCAGCAGCCTCTTAGGGAGAAGGGACACTGAAGCTTTCTTT
-	few	TRBJ2-2	TRBV30	CAWLDKATGELFF	TGTGCCTGGCTCGACAAAGCCACCGGGGAGCTGTTTTTT
-	-	TRBJ2-7	TRBV10-3	CAISETPYEQYF	TGTGCCATCAGTGAAACCCCCTACGAGCAGTACTTC
-	-	TRBJ1-2	TRBV12-3/TRBV12-4	CASSLFETYGYTF	TGTGCCAGCAGTTTATTTGAAACCTATGGCTACACCTTC
-	many	TRBJ2-1	TRBV7-2	CASTQRGQGVYNEQFF	TGTGCCAGCACCCAGCGGGGGCAGGGGGTTTACAATGAGCAGTTCTTC
-	few	TRBJ2-7	TRBV4-2	CASSQTGKTYEQYF	TGTGCCAGCAGTCAGACTGGCAAGACCTACGAGCAGTACTTC
-	once	TRBJ1-2	TRBV4-1	CASSQDGANYGYTF	TGCGCCAGCAGCCAAGACGGGGCTAACTATGGCTACACCTTC
TRBD2	-	TRBJ2-3	TRBV5-4	CASSWGGLSDTDTQYF	TGTGCCAGCAGCTGGGGGGGACTTTCCGACACAGATACGCAGTATTTT
TRBD2	-	TRBJ2-7	TRBV7-3	CASSLYDGRGGPTYEQYF	TGTGCCAGCAGCTTATATGACGGGCGGGGGGGCCCCACCTACGAGCAGTACTTC
TRBD1	-	TRBJ2-7	TRBV4-1	CASSHTSGTGVSPYEQYF	TGCGCCAGCAGCCATACTTCCGGGACAGGGGTTTCCCCCTACGAGCAGTACTTC
TRBD1	many	TRBJ2-7	TRBV28	CASSPQGLQGAGEQYF	TGTGCCAGCAGTCCCCAAGGGCTTCAGGGGGCAGGCGAGCAGTACTTC
-	-	TRBJ2-1	TRBV5-1	CASSLARGHIRGDGTYNEQFF	TGCGCCAGCAGCTTGGCCCGCGGACACATCAGGGGGGACGGGACCTACAATGAGCAGTTCTTC
-	-	TRBJ1-3	TRBV4-2	CASSQVGGMGNTIYF	TGTGCCAGCAGCCAAGTCGGAGGGATGGGAAACACCATATATTTT
TRBD1	many	TRBJ2-3	TRBV4-2	CASSQKLQGDADTQYF	TGTGCCAGCAGCCAAAAGCTACAGGGGGACGCAGATACGCAGTATTTT
TRBD2	few	TRBJ2-7	TRBV24-1	CATSDSGGRPYEQYF	TGTGCCACCAGTGATTCTGGCGGGAGGCCCTACGAGCAGTACTTC
TRBD2	few	TRBJ2-7	TRBV10-3	CAISELGLANLYEQYF	TGTGCCATCAGTGAACTAGGACTAGCGAACCTCTACGAGCAGTACTTC
TRBD1	-	TRBJ2-3	TRBV5-1	CASSLAWTGEGTDTQYF	TGCGCCAGCAGCTTGGCCTGGACAGGAGAGGGGACAGATACGCAGTATTTT
-	-	TRBJ2-7	TRBV12-3/TRBV12-4	CASSFTRYEQYF	TGTGCCAGCAGTTTCACTCGGTACGAGCAGTACTTC
TRBD2	-	TRBJ2-1	TRBV2	CASRARLAGPYNEQFF	TGTGCCAGCAGAGCTCGACTAGCGGGGCCCTACAATGAGCAGTTCTTC
-	-	TRBJ1-5	TRBV12-3/TRBV12-4	CASRPGHNSNQPQHF	TGTGCCAGCAGACCGGGACATAATAGCAATCAGCCCCAGCATTTT
-	-	TRBJ2-1	TRBV6-4	CASLDNEQFF	TGTGCCAGCTTGGACAATGAGCAGTTCTTC
-	few	TRBJ2-3	TRBV12-3/TRBV12-4	CASSSRLGVGDTQYF	TGTGCCAGCAGTTCCCGACTAGGGGTTGGAGATACGCAGTATTTT
-	-	TRBJ2-1	TRBV2	CASRGSLAEQFF	TGTGCCAGCAGGGGGTCGTTGGCCGAGCAGTTCTTC